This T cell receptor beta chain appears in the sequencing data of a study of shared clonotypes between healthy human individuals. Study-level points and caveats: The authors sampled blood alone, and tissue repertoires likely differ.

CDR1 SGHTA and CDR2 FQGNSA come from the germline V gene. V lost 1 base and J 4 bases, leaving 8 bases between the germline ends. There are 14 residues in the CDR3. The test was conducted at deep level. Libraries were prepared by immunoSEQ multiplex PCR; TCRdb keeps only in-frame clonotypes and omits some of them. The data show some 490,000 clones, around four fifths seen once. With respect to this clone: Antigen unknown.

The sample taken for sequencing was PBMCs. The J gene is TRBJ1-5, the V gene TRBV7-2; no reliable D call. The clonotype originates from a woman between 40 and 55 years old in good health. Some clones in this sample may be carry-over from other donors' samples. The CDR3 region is CASSLDGRNQPQHF. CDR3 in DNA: TGTGCCAGCAGCTTAGACGGTAGAAATCAGCCCCAGCATTTT.